The T cell receptor beta chain described here comes from a study of cytomegalovirus exposure and HLA in healthy donors. PCR was performed using 60 Vbeta and 13 Jbeta primers. The protocol was immunoSEQ multiplex PCR, while the TCRdb copy is restricted to in-frame clones and leaves out a portion. This table holds 220,000 or so clones, about 77% found once. Healthy bone marrow donors made up the cohort. In germline, CDR1 is PRHDT, CDR2 FYEKMQ (reference sequence). Trimming left V 4 bases short and J 2 bases short, with 17 bases between. The CDR3 has 16 amino acids. Sequenced sample: PBMCs. The chain uses TRBV13 and TRBJ2-5, with D tentatively TRBD1 (6 bases). The receptor was isolated from a woman aged 25 to 39 in good health and CMV-seronegative. The CDR3 is CASSYRDTVGQETQYF. The DNA of the CDR3 is TGTGCCAGCAGCTACCGGGACACAGTAGGGCAAGAGACCCAGTACTTC. Based on the CDR3 plus reference TRBV13 and TRBJ2-5, the full variable domain is AAGVIQSPRHLIKEKRETATLKCYPIPRHDTVYWYQQGPGQDPQFLISFYEKMQSDKGSIPDRFSAQQFSDYHSELNMSSLELGDSALYFCASSYRDTVGQETQYFGPGTRLLVL.